The 26 T cell receptor beta chains below come from one sample, sequenced in a study of blood T cell repertoires in COVID-19. Assay: immunoSEQ multiplex PCR; the TCRdb copy retains only in-frame clones and omits some. The sample holds approximately 240,000 clones, about four fifths seen once. The sequencing sample was made of peripheral blood. The receptors were gathered from a woman aged 25 to 45 who had recovered from COVID-19.

The chain recombines TRBV29-1 with TRBJ1-6; 7 nucleotides agree with TRBD1. J gave up 7 bases and V 2 bases, and 8 bases lay outside the gene matches. CDR1 is SQVTM and CDR2 is ANQGSEA in the germline V gene. The CDR3 covers 15 residues. The CDR3, as DNA: TGCAGCGTTGAATTTTCGGGACAGCAAAATTCACCCCTCCACTTT. It specifies CSVEFSGQQNSPLHF.

The CDR3 loop is CASSDHQGLYYTF. CDR3 sequence (DNA): TGTGCCAGCAGTGACCACCAGGGGCTATACTACACCTTC. V is TRBV25-1 and J is TRBJ1-2; weak D call: TRBD1 (6 bases). The CDR3 consists of 13 residues. Trimming took off 3 bases at V and 10 bases at J, with 15 bases between the two ends. The germline gives CDR1 MGHDK, CDR2 SYGVNS.

This clone was recorded at least ten times. The chain links TRBV10-1 to TRBJ1-1; a weak D match, TRBD1 (5 bases). Trimming took off 3 bases at V and 7 bases at J, with 15 bases between the two ends. Germline lookup yields CDR1 WNHNN and CDR2 SYGVQD (reference sequence). This CDR3 contains 14 residues. CDR3 sequence (DNA): TGCGCCAGCAGTGATCGTGGGGCGGCCGATGAAGCTTTCTTT. Its translation: CASSDRGAADEAFF.

CDR3 sequence (DNA): TGTGCCAGTAGTGGTTGGCGGTCCCCCTACGAGCAGTACTTC. This translates into CASSGWRSPYEQYF. The chain employs TRBV19 and TRBJ2-7, with unresolved D. Germline-derived CDR1 and CDR2 are LNHDA and SQIVND (reference sequence). The CDR3 spans 14 residues. V gave up 5 bases and J gave up 2 bases, with 13 bases separating them.

The chain joins TRBV3-1 (or the pseudogene TRBV3-2) to TRBJ2-7; 7 bases map to TRBD1. Trimming cost V 0 bases and J 4 bases; bases outside gene matches: 6. This CDR3 comprises 15 residues. The germline gives CDR1 LGHDT, CDR2 YNNKEL (reference sequence). CDR3 coding DNA: TGTGCCAGCAGCCAAGATCGGGGACAGATTTACGAGCAGTACTTC. Its translation is CASSQDRGQIYEQYF.

The chain carries TRBV7-2 and TRBJ2-7; no firm D call. This CDR3 region has 15 residues. V dropped 0 bases and J dropped 0 bases, with 9 bases sitting between them. Germline CDR1 and CDR2: SGHTA and FQGNSA. CDR3 loop: CASSLAATDSYEQYF. In DNA, the CDR3 is TGTGCCAGCAGCTTAGCAGCCACTGACTCCTACGAGCAGTACTTC.

The rearrangement uses TRBV7-8 and TRBJ2-7; D remains unclear. Germline CDR1 SGHVS, CDR2 FQNEAQ. The CDR3 runs to 12 residues. V was pared by 5 bases and J by 7 bases, with 12 bases between. Here the CDR3 reads CASSPAKWEQYF. CDR3 DNA sequence: TGTGCCAGCAGCCCCGCGAAGTGGGAGCAGTACTTC.

The chain employs TRBV30 and TRBJ2-5; 10 positions agree with TRBD2. The CDR3 contains 18 residues. CDR1 and CDR2 (germline): GTSNPN, SVGIG (reference sequence). After removal of 3 bases from V and 2 bases from J, the junction contained 15 bases not matched to a gene. The CDR3 is CAWSGELGVAGGQETQYF. The CDR3 DNA sequence: TGTGCCTGGAGCGGTGAATTAGGGGTAGCGGGAGGTCAAGAGACCCAGTACTTC.

CDR3 region: CASSQDRGTGVGDTQYF. CDR3 in DNA: TGTGCCAGCAGCCAAGATCGGGGAACGGGAGTGGGAGATACGCAGTATTTT. V and J are TRBV4-2 and TRBJ2-3; maybe TRBD2 (6 bases). The CDR3 length is 17 residues. The germline V gene has CDR1 LGHNA and CDR2 YNFKEQ. The V end lost 0 bases, the J end lost 5 bases, and 18 bases lay between the germline ends.

This chain joins TRBV28 and TRBJ1-6; TRBD1 aligns across 9 bases. The CDR3 totals 11 residues. V shed 5 bases and J 18 bases; nucleotides not matched to a gene: 5. CDR1 and CDR2 from the germline V gene are MDHEN and SYDVKM. The CDR3 nucleotides are TGTGCCAGCAGTGTAACAGGGGGCTACCACTTT. Translating gives CASSVTGGYHF.

The CDR3 nucleotides are TGTGCCAGCACCTCGAGCCCCGTAGGGGGAAACATTCAGTACTTC. Residues: CASTSSPVGGNIQYF. V usage is TRBV27 and J usage is TRBJ2-4; perhaps TRBD1 as D (6 bases). Trimming stripped 7 bases from V and 6 bases from J, with 19 bases between. The CDR3 has 15 residues. The germline gives CDR1 MNHEY, CDR2 SMNVEV (reference sequence).

The chain recombines TRBV6-4 with TRBJ1-2; no clear D. Germline values: CDR1 MRHNA, CDR2 SNTAGT. This CDR3 has 13 amino acids. The V gene lost 4 bases and the J gene lost 2 bases, with 8 bases spanning the gap. CDR3 DNA sequence: TGTGCCAGCAGTGGAGGGTTAAACTATGGCTACACCTTC. Protein product: CASSGGLNYGYTF.

The genes are TRBV7-9 and TRBJ2-4, with 8 bases aligning to TRBD2. The V gene end was trimmed by 5 bases and the J gene end by 0 bases; junction bases not matched to a gene: 6. Germline V CDR1 and CDR2: SEHNR, FQNEAQ (reference sequence). This CDR3 region has 16 residues. The CDR3 sequence is CASSGIAGGAKNIQYF. CDR3 bases: TGTGCCAGCAGCGGAATTGCGGGGGGAGCCAAAAACATTCAGTACTTC.

The genes are TRBV6-5 and TRBJ2-7, with a tentative D call TRBD2 (6 bases). This CDR3 is built from 13 residues. Trimming pared 2 bases from V and 7 bases from J, leaving 12 bases between. Germline CDR1 is MNHEY and CDR2 is SVGAGI. In nucleotides, the CDR3 is TGTGCCAGCAGTTACGGAGGGGCAGAGGAGCAGTACTTC. Protein: CASSYGGAEEQYF.

This chain connects TRBV6-5 to TRBJ2-7; weak D call: TRBD1 (5 bases). The CDR3 covers 13 residues. The germline CDR1 and CDR2 sequences are MNHEY and SVGAGI. Trimming stripped 7 bases from V and 4 bases from J, with 14 bases between. DNA for the CDR3: TGTGCCAGCAAGTCAGGGAACGGGTACGAGCAGTACTTC. Residues: CASKSGNGYEQYF.

J is TRBJ1-5 and V is TRBV6-5; D may be TRBD1 (5 bases). Germline V gene data show CDR1 as MNHEY and CDR2 as SVGAGI. The V and J ends lost 7 bases and 6 bases respectively, with 13 bases between them. This CDR3 is built from 13 residues. Written as DNA, the CDR3 is TGTGCCAGCATACCCAGGGTGGGTCAGCCCCAGCATTTT. Residues: CASIPRVGQPQHF.

The chain uses TRBV6-5 and TRBJ2-5, with TRBD1 identical over 8 bases. This CDR3 spans 15 amino acids. The junction had 8 bases not matched to a gene; V was cut back by 7 bases and J by 1 base. Germline CDR1 and CDR2: MNHEY and SVGAGI. The DNA of the CDR3 is TGTGCCAGCAAGGCGGACAGGGACCCCCAAGAGACCCAGTACTTC. Translated, it gives CASKADRDPQETQYF.

The chain recombines TRBV7-3 with TRBJ2-3, with 14 nucleotides matching TRBD2. The germline V gene has CDR1 SGHTA and CDR2 FQGTGA. The ends lost 5 bases at V and 4 bases at J; junction bases unmatched: 8. CDR3 length: 17 residues. The CDR3 spells CASSARLGLAGADTQYF. DNA for the CDR3: TGTGCCAGCAGCGCGCGCCTGGGACTAGCGGGAGCAGATACGCAGTATTTT.

The chain joins TRBV6-5 to TRBJ1-1, with D perhaps matching TRBD1 (5 bases). Germline CDR1 and CDR2: MNHEY and SVGAGI. This CDR3 region has 15 residues. V lost 5 bases and J lost 1, with 14 bases in between. CDR3: CASSKRGTANTEAFF. The CDR3 nucleotides read TGTGCCAGCAGTAAGCGGGGGACGGCGAACACTGAAGCTTTCTTT.

The chain is built from TRBV29-1 and TRBJ1-5, with a tentative D call TRBD1 (6 bases). CDR1 SQVTM and CDR2 ANQGSEA come from the germline V gene. This CDR3 comprises 13 residues. Trimming left V 6 bases short and J 5 bases short, with 14 bases between. The CDR3 protein is CSVTTGPDQPQHF. CDR3 DNA: TGCAGCGTAACTACAGGGCCCGATCAGCCCCAGCATTTT.

This chain connects TRBV9 to TRBJ1-1; tentatively, D is TRBD1 (5 bases). The ends were cut back, 3 bases at V and 5 bases at J, with 17 bases in the middle. CDR3 length: 15 amino acids. Germline V CDR1 and CDR2: SGDLS, YYNGEE. Here the CDR3 DNA reads TGTGCCAGCAGCGGCCGGGGCAAAGCGGGGACTGAAGCTTTCTTT. Protein: CASSGRGKAGTEAFF.

The chain links TRBV5-4 to TRBJ2-5; D remains unclear. CDR1 and CDR2 (germline): SGHNT, YYREEE (reference sequence). V lost 0 bases to trimming and J lost 2 bases, with 8 bases between them. The CDR3 runs 14 residues. CDR3 sequence reads: CASSLATAQETQYF. The DNA of the CDR3 is TGTGCCAGCAGCTTGGCCACTGCGCAAGAGACCCAGTACTTC.

The V and J genes are TRBV2 and TRBJ1-5; TRBD1 matches 8 bases. The trim removed 7 bases at V and 9 bases at J, leaving 14 bases unmatched. The CDR3 is 15 residues long. Germline-derived CDR1 and CDR2 are SNHLY and FYNNEI. This CDR3 reads CASKVGQGDRRPQHF. The CDR3 nucleotides read TGTGCCAGCAAAGTCGGACAGGGCGACCGGCGGCCCCAGCATTTT. The whole variable domain, remainder taken from reference TRBV2 and TRBJ1-5, is EPEVTQTPSHQVTQMGQEVILRCVPISNHLYFYWYRQILGQKVEFLVSFYNNEISEKSEIFDDQFSVERPDGSNFTLKIRSTKLEDSAMYFCASKVGQGDRRPQHFGDGTRLSIL.

In nucleotides, the CDR3 is TGTGCCAGCAGCTCCACTAGCGCCGGACTAGCGGGAGAAAAGGCCGGGGAGCTGTTTTTT. Translating it yields CASSSTSAGLAGEKAGELFF. The chain recombines TRBV7-3 with TRBJ2-2, with 13 bases identical to TRBD2. V shed 4 bases and J 6 bases; nucleotides not matched to a gene: 17. From germline, CDR1 is SGHTA and CDR2 FQGTGA. The CDR3 contains 20 residues.

The chain recombines TRBV27 with TRBJ2-5; TRBD2 might be the D (5 bases). The V end lost 8 bases, the J end lost 2 bases, and 12 bases lay between the germline ends. The CDR3 has 13 residues. Germline V lookup: CDR1 MNHEY, CDR2 SMNVEV (reference sequence). For the CDR3, the DNA is TGTGCCAGCGGACCTTGGACTCAAGAGACCCAGTACTTC. As protein: CASGPWTQETQYF.

V is TRBV19 and J is TRBJ2-3; TRBD2 matches 7 bases. This CDR3 contains 14 residues. Germline V CDR1 and CDR2: LNHDA, SQIVND (reference sequence). The trim removed 6 bases at V and 4 bases at J, leaving 7 bases unmatched. The CDR3 loop is CASRTKREPDTQYF. In nucleotides, the CDR3 is TGTGCCAGTAGGACTAAGCGGGAACCAGATACGCAGTATTTT.